The clone carrying this T cell receptor beta chain was seen a single time. As yet, its antigen is unknown. One end of the junction is discordant with germline, which a read error may explain. CDR1 SGHDN and CDR2 FVKESK come from the germline V gene. This CDR3 spans 15 amino acids. This record comes from a study of blood T cells in healthy people across ages. Turning to the study itself: Per two T cells, about one barcoded beta molecule was captured through template switching.

With a J-beta primer mix and a sample-barcoded 5' primer, a second PCR ran about 7 to 12 cycles. A template-switch adaptor that had 12 random nucleotides put a tag on each cDNA molecule. Samples each returned at least 2.5 million CDR3-containing paired-end reads. One entry per CDR3 protein, called by TCRdb with MiXCR from the 5' RACE reads. The sample has approximately 800,000 distinct CDR3 sequences, 56% seen once. Study-wide results and limits: Estimates of total diversity, which came from one million sequenced T cells, were considered to be underestimates.

Sequenced input: blood. The chain is built from TRBV14 and TRBJ2-5; 8 bases match TRBD1. The sequence derives from a middle-aged man in good health. CDR3 amino acids: CASSSWTGTEEAQYF. CDR3 coding DNA: TGTGCCAGCAGCTCTTGGACAGGGACGGAAGAGGCCCAGTACTTC.